The entry below describes one T cell receptor (beta chain). Libraries were prepared by immunoSEQ multiplex PCR; TCRdb keeps only in-frame clonotypes and omits some of them. The sample yields around 70,000 clones, around 90% seen once. The data derive from a study of T cell responses to AZD1222 COVID-19 vaccine. V lost 2 bases to trimming and J lost 6 bases, with 23 bases between them. The V gene's germline CDR1 is SGHRS and CDR2 YFSETQ. There are 17 residues in the CDR3. This sequence joins TRBV5-1 and TRBJ1-2; D is unresolved. The input for sequencing was peripheral blood, taken 28 days after the second AZD1222 dose. The sequence was collected from an adult who received the AZD1222 COVID-19 vaccine. CDR3 in amino acids: CASSFNLLGPAFDGYTF. CDR3 in DNA: TGCGCCAGCAGCTTTAATCTCTTGGGCCCGGCGTTCGATGGCTACACCTTC.